A selection of T cell receptor beta chains follows, all from one sample in a study of blood T cells in healthy people across ages. TCRdb used MiXCR to reprocess the 5' RACE reads, holding one entry per CDR3 protein. This table holds fewer than 1,200,000 distinct CDR3 sequences, about 23% found once. These same records also appear under a second study, on T cells of mothers and their children.

The specimen was blood. The receptor source for this set is a girl aged 2 to 10 in good health. CDR3s include the opening cysteine and the closing phenylalanine or tryptophan. A D gene is named only where the DNA matches it firmly. Expanded clones get a size class; other rows say once, few or many, or leave the size out.

CDR3nt: TGTGCCAGCAGCCAAGATCTGGGCAATCTCTACGAGCAGTACTTC
CDR3aa: CASSQDLGNLYEQYF
d_gene: .
v_gene: TRBV14
j_gene: TRBJ2-7
abundance: few

CDR3nt: TGTGCCAGCAGCTTAGAGACCAGGGCAGAGACCCAGTACTTC
CDR3aa: CASSLETRAETQYF
d_gene: .
v_gene: TRBV7-9
j_gene: TRBJ2-5
abundance: few

CDR3nt: TGCAGTGCTATAGCGGCGGGCAATCCGGGAGAAAACGGGGAGCTGTTTTTT
CDR3aa: CSAIAAGNPGENGELFF
d_gene: .
v_gene: TRBV20-1
j_gene: TRBJ2-2
abundance: .

CDR3nt: TGTGCCAGCAGTTTATCGGGGGGGCTAGGCACTGAAGCTTTCTTT
CDR3aa: CASSLSGGLGTEAFF
d_gene: .
v_gene: TRBV27
j_gene: TRBJ1-1
abundance: .

CDR3nt: TGCGCCAGCAGCCCCGGGACTTCCTACCCAGAGACCCAGTACTTC
CDR3aa: CASSPGTSYPETQYF
d_gene: .
v_gene: TRBV5-1
j_gene: TRBJ2-5
abundance: few

CDR3nt: TGTGCCAGCAGTTTACGGCTCTTCAAAAACATTCAGTACTTC
CDR3aa: CASSLRLFKNIQYF
d_gene: .
v_gene: TRBV12-3/TRBV12-4
j_gene: TRBJ2-4
abundance: few

CDR3nt: TGCAGTGCTGATGGTCCGACCCGGGAGGGCTACGAGCAGTACTTC
CDR3aa: CSADGPTREGYEQYF
d_gene: TRBD2
v_gene: TRBV20-1
j_gene: TRBJ2-7
abundance: .

CDR3nt: TGCAGCGTTTCTCAAAGCTCCTACGAGCAGTACTTC
CDR3aa: CSVSQSSYEQYF
d_gene: .
v_gene: TRBV29-1
j_gene: TRBJ2-7
abundance: .

CDR3nt: TGTGCCAGCAGCCAAGGTTTAGGGCTAGCCTACGAGCAGTACTTC
CDR3aa: CASSQGLGLAYEQYF
d_gene: .
v_gene: TRBV14
j_gene: TRBJ2-7
abundance: .

CDR3nt: TGTGCCAGCAGCCAAGCCCGTATTGAGCAGTTCTTC
CDR3aa: CASSQARIEQFF
d_gene: .
v_gene: TRBV12-3/TRBV12-4
j_gene: TRBJ2-1
abundance: few

CDR3nt: TGTGCCAGCACTAGGGTAGGTAGCGGGGACGTCGGGCAGTTCTTC
CDR3aa: CASTRVGSGDVGQFF
d_gene: TRBD2
v_gene: TRBV28
j_gene: TRBJ2-1
abundance: .

CDR3nt: TGTGCCAGTAGCGGGAGAGGAGATACGCAGTATTTT
CDR3aa: CASSGRGDTQYF
d_gene: TRBD2
v_gene: TRBV15
j_gene: TRBJ2-3
abundance: few

CDR3nt: TGCAGCGGCAGAGGGGAAGGGGAGGGGGACACCTTC
CDR3aa: CSGRGEGEGDTF
d_gene: .
v_gene: TRBV29-1
j_gene: TRBJ1-2
abundance: .

CDR3nt: TGTGCCAGCAGCGCCCTCGGGACAGGGGATACTGAAGCTTTCTTT
CDR3aa: CASSALGTGDTEAFF
d_gene: TRBD1
v_gene: TRBV11-2
j_gene: TRBJ1-1
abundance: .

CDR3nt: TGTGCCAGCAGCTTATTTCGGACAGGGGAAAGGGAAAAACTGTTTTTT
CDR3aa: CASSLFRTGEREKLFF
d_gene: TRBD1
v_gene: TRBV7-2
j_gene: TRBJ1-4
abundance: few

CDR3nt: TGTGCCAGCAGCCTAGACTCGGACAGGGGCCTTGGCTACACCTTC
CDR3aa: CASSLDSDRGLGYTF
d_gene: TRBD1
v_gene: TRBV7-9
j_gene: TRBJ1-2
abundance: .

CDR3nt: TGCGCCAGGGGGACGGTCAACAATCAGCCCCAGCATTTT
CDR3aa: CARGTVNNQPQHF
d_gene: .
v_gene: TRBV10-2
j_gene: TRBJ1-5
abundance: .

CDR3nt: TGTGCCATCCTGTCTATGGGGGAGCAGTACTTC
CDR3aa: CAILSMGEQYF
d_gene: .
v_gene: TRBV10-3
j_gene: TRBJ2-5
abundance: .

CDR3nt: TGTGCCAGCAGTCGGACTAGCGGGGCTCAAGAGACCCAGTACTTC
CDR3aa: CASSRTSGAQETQYF
d_gene: TRBD2
v_gene: TRBV27
j_gene: TRBJ2-5
abundance: many

CDR3nt: TGCGCCAGCAGTGAGGGTCGGACCCAAGAGACCCAGTACTTC
CDR3aa: CASSEGRTQETQYF
d_gene: .
v_gene: TRBV10-1
j_gene: TRBJ2-5
abundance: few

CDR3nt: TGTGCCGCGTGGACCGTTCGTTCAGGCGAGACCCAGTACTTC
CDR3aa: CAAWTVRSGETQYF
d_gene: .
v_gene: TRBV28
j_gene: TRBJ2-5
abundance: .

CDR3nt: TGTGCCAGCTGGACGTCTACCTACGAGCAGTACTTC
CDR3aa: CASWTSTYEQYF
d_gene: .
v_gene: TRBV6-1
j_gene: TRBJ2-7
abundance: .

CDR3nt: TGTGCCAGCAGTTTTGTGGGTTTAGACACTGAAGCTTTCTTT
CDR3aa: CASSFVGLDTEAFF
d_gene: .
v_gene: TRBV27
j_gene: TRBJ1-1
abundance: few

CDR3nt: TGCAGTGCTAGAGATTCAACCCGGGACTACAATGAGCAGTTCTTC
CDR3aa: CSARDSTRDYNEQFF
d_gene: .
v_gene: TRBV20-1
j_gene: TRBJ2-1
abundance: .

CDR3nt: TGTGCCAGCAGCTTTGCTAGTAAAGAGACCCAGTACTTC
CDR3aa: CASSFASKETQYF
d_gene: .
v_gene: TRBV5-6
j_gene: TRBJ2-5
abundance: few

CDR3nt: TGCAGCCCCCTCCCAGCGGGAGGGCCCAATGAGCAGTTCTTC
CDR3aa: CSPLPAGGPNEQFF
d_gene: TRBD2
v_gene: TRBV29-1
j_gene: TRBJ2-1
abundance: few

CDR3nt: TGTGCCAGCAGCGCATGGACAGGGGAGAACACTGAAGCTTTCTTT
CDR3aa: CASSAWTGENTEAFF
d_gene: TRBD1
v_gene: TRBV7-3
j_gene: TRBJ1-1
abundance: few

CDR3nt: TGTGCCAGCAGGGAATCTTACTACGAGCAGTACTTC
CDR3aa: CASRESYYEQYF
d_gene: .
v_gene: TRBV2
j_gene: TRBJ2-7
abundance: .

CDR3nt: TGTGCCAGCAGCCCGCAGCGGGAGGGCCCCGTTGATGAGCAGTTCTTC
CDR3aa: CASSPQREGPVDEQFF
d_gene: TRBD2
v_gene: TRBV5-5
j_gene: TRBJ2-1
abundance: .

CDR3nt: TGTGCCAGCAGCTCAGCCGGGACAGGAACTGAAGCTTTCTTT
CDR3aa: CASSSAGTGTEAFF
d_gene: TRBD1
v_gene: TRBV7-3
j_gene: TRBJ1-1
abundance: few

CDR3nt: TGCAGCGGAGGGATTCAGAGAGAGACCCAGTACTTC
CDR3aa: CSGGIQRETQYF
d_gene: .
v_gene: TRBV29-1
j_gene: TRBJ2-5
abundance: .

CDR3nt: TGTGCCAGCAGTGGTGGGGTGATTGCAACTAATGAAAAACTGTTTTTT
CDR3aa: CASSGGVIATNEKLFF
d_gene: .
v_gene: TRBV2
j_gene: TRBJ1-4
abundance: .

CDR3nt: TGTGCCAGCAGCTTCCCGGGTCTCAAGGATGGCTACACCTTC
CDR3aa: CASSFPGLKDGYTF
d_gene: .
v_gene: TRBV5-6
j_gene: TRBJ1-2
abundance: .

CDR3nt: TGTGCCAGCGGCCACCAGAATAGCTCCTATAATGAGCAGTTCTTC
CDR3aa: CASGHQNSSYNEQFF
d_gene: .
v_gene: TRBV6-2/TRBV6-3
j_gene: TRBJ2-1
abundance: .

CDR3nt: TGCAGTGCTTCATTTAGCGGGAGCTACAATGAGCAGTTCTTC
CDR3aa: CSASFSGSYNEQFF
d_gene: TRBD2
v_gene: TRBV20-1
j_gene: TRBJ2-1
abundance: few

CDR3nt: TGTGCCATCAGTTACGCCCGACTCGGGGGAGCGGATTATGGCTACACCTTC
CDR3aa: CAISYARLGGADYGYTF
d_gene: .
v_gene: TRBV10-3
j_gene: TRBJ1-2
abundance: .

CDR3nt: TGTGCCGGCAGGGGGGACTCCCAAGAGACCCAGTACTTC
CDR3aa: CAGRGDSQETQYF
d_gene: .
v_gene: TRBV11-3
j_gene: TRBJ2-5
abundance: .

CDR3nt: TGCAGTGCTTGGACTAGCGGGGCTCCCTACGAGCAGTACTTC
CDR3aa: CSAWTSGAPYEQYF
d_gene: TRBD2
v_gene: TRBV20-1
j_gene: TRBJ2-7
abundance: few

CDR3nt: TGCGCCAGCAGCTTGTCGTGGACAGCCTCCTTTATCTACGAGCAGTACTTC
CDR3aa: CASSLSWTASFIYEQYF
d_gene: .
v_gene: TRBV5-1
j_gene: TRBJ2-7
abundance: .

CDR3nt: TGCAGCGTGGTAAACGGAGGGACAGGGGCCGAGCAGTACTTC
CDR3aa: CSVVNGGTGAEQYF
d_gene: TRBD1
v_gene: TRBV29-1
j_gene: TRBJ2-7
abundance: .

CDR3nt: TGCAGTGTCCTGCCCCCCCACGGGGGGGGCGTTGAGACCCAGTACTTC
CDR3aa: CSVLPPHGGGVETQYF
d_gene: TRBD2
v_gene: TRBV20-1
j_gene: TRBJ2-5
abundance: .

CDR3nt: TGTGCCAGCAGTTTCACCCCGGACAGGGGAGTACCCGGGGAGCTGTTTTTT
CDR3aa: CASSFTPDRGVPGELFF
d_gene: TRBD1
v_gene: TRBV28
j_gene: TRBJ2-2
abundance: few

CDR3nt: TGCAGTGCTAAGGGTCCGGGAAACTATGGCTACACCTTC
CDR3aa: CSAKGPGNYGYTF
d_gene: .
v_gene: TRBV20-1
j_gene: TRBJ1-2
abundance: .

CDR3nt: TGTGCCAGCAGCTCTACCAGGACAGTTAATGAAAAACTGTTTTTT
CDR3aa: CASSSTRTVNEKLFF
d_gene: .
v_gene: TRBV7-9
j_gene: TRBJ1-4
abundance: few

CDR3nt: TGTGCCAGCAGTTTTATAGTTGGGGTGGAGCAGTTCTTC
CDR3aa: CASSFIVGVEQFF
d_gene: .
v_gene: TRBV12-3/TRBV12-4
j_gene: TRBJ2-1
abundance: .